This is a list of T cell receptor beta chains from one sample in a study of Graves' ophthalmopathy and Graves' hyperthyroidism. TCRdb fed the multiplex PCR reads into MiXCR, producing one record per CDR3 protein. The data contain approximately 700,000 distinct CDR3 sequences, roughly two fifths of them singletons. The sample was peripheral blood. These receptors were collected from an adult man with Graves' ophthalmopathy. The CDR3 runs from the conserved cysteine through the conserved F or W. A D gene is named only where the DNA matches it firmly. Clone size appears in some rows only: once, few, many, or a class for an expanded clone.

j_gene: TRBJ1-4; v_gene: TRBV12-3/TRBV12-4; d_gene: .; abundance: .; CDR3aa: CASRPAPTSNEKLFF; CDR3nt: TGTGCCAGCAGGCCCGCGCCAACCTCTAATGAAAAACTGTTTTTT
j_gene: TRBJ2-2; v_gene: TRBV24-1; d_gene: .; abundance: few; CDR3aa: CATRPSRGLTGELFF; CDR3nt: TGTGCCACCAGACCCTCCCGCGGGCTCACCGGGGAGCTGTTTTTT
j_gene: TRBJ1-1; v_gene: TRBV4-3; d_gene: .; abundance: .; CDR3aa: CASSQEGAALGTEAFF; CDR3nt: TGCGCCAGCAGCCAAGAGGGGGCAGCCTTAGGCACTGAAGCTTTCTTT
j_gene: TRBJ2-5; v_gene: TRBV5-4; d_gene: .; abundance: few; CDR3aa: CASSLKGAGGTQYF; CDR3nt: TGTGCCAGCAGCTTGAAGGGGGCGGGAGGGACCCAGTACTTC
j_gene: TRBJ2-2; v_gene: TRBV7-9; d_gene: .; abundance: once; CDR3aa: CASTPRAQTGELFF; CDR3nt: TGCGCCAGCACGCCCCGGGCTCAGACCGGGGAGCTGTTTTTT
j_gene: TRBJ2-7; v_gene: TRBV7-7; d_gene: .; abundance: few; CDR3aa: CASSAGFAYEQYF; CDR3nt: TGTGCCAGCAGCGCGGGGTTCGCCTACGAGCAGTACTTC
j_gene: TRBJ2-5; v_gene: TRBV10-3; d_gene: TRBD1; abundance: .; CDR3aa: CASSYSTGGRETQYF; CDR3nt: TGTGCCAGCAGTTACTCCACAGGGGGTAGGGAGACCCAGTACTTC
j_gene: TRBJ1-5; v_gene: TRBV7-9; d_gene: .; abundance: few; CDR3aa: CASSQRWGGSKSNQPQHF; CDR3nt: TGTGCCAGCAGCCAGCGATGGGGGGGGAGCAAAAGCAATCAGCCCCAGCATTTT
j_gene: TRBJ2-6; v_gene: TRBV10-3; d_gene: TRBD2; abundance: many; CDR3aa: CAITGGGRGAGANVLTF; CDR3nt: TGTGCCATCACCGGGGGGGGACGGGGGGCTGGGGCCAACGTCCTGACTTTC
j_gene: TRBJ1-5; v_gene: TRBV30; d_gene: .; abundance: .; CDR3aa: CAWSVNGRGYNQPQHF; CDR3nt: TGTGCCTGGAGTGTAAACGGCAGGGGATACAATCAGCCCCAGCATTTT
j_gene: TRBJ2-7; v_gene: TRBV7-9; d_gene: TRBD2; abundance: few; CDR3aa: CASSPLAGGPSEQYF; CDR3nt: TGTGCCAGCAGCCCATTAGCGGGAGGGCCCAGCGAGCAGTACTTC
j_gene: TRBJ1-4; v_gene: TRBV29-1; d_gene: .; abundance: .; CDR3aa: CSVMGQTATNEKLFF; CDR3nt: TGCAGCGTTATGGGGCAGACCGCAACTAATGAAAAACTGTTTTTT